This T cell receptor beta chain was sequenced during a study of cytotoxic CD8 clonotypes in ibrutinib-treated CLL. Study information: Among the patients, about a dozen presented as relapsed/refractory and about 14 as treatment-naive; about 17 showed unmutated IGHV. Response material was collected after a median around 12 months of treatment, range 6 to 36.

Study-wide results and limits: Public clonotypes were rare and shrank or held steady on treatment.

The method was immunoSEQ multiplex PCR; TCRdb's version includes in-frame clones alone and lacks a portion of them. This sample has about 27,000 clones, with more than 60% found just once. The CDR3 runs 11 residues. Germline CDR1 is SGHTA and CDR2 is FQGTGA. Between the trimmed V and J ends, which lost 2 bases and 5 bases, there was a span of 4 bases. Details on this clone: The antigen is not known.

Sequences were derived from PBMCs, sampled after 24 months of ibrutinib treatment. The receptor was isolated from a human donor with chronic lymphocytic leukemia. The V call is TRBV7-3, the J call TRBJ2-7; D gene ambiguous. For the CDR3, the DNA is TGTGCCAGCAGCTTAGTCCACGAGCAGTACTTC. It specifies CASSLVHEQYF.